The sequence of this T cell receptor beta chain was determined in a study of blood T cell repertoires in COVID-19. Trimming left V 6 bases short and J 0 bases short, with 10 bases between. In germline, CDR1 is MDHEN, CDR2 SYDVKM. The CDR3 loop spans 14 amino acids. TCRdb's table, derived via immunoSEQ multiplex PCR, lists solely in-frame clones and lacks some. Here the sample spans some 14,000 clones, around 84% being singletons. The chain has TRBV28 and TRBJ2-3; D gene ambiguous. What was sequenced was peripheral blood. This clonotype was sampled from a woman aged 45-60 years with active or convalescent COVID-19. The chain's CDR3 is CASSTGTSTDTQYF. The DNA of the CDR3 is TGTGCCAGCAGCACGGGTACTAGCACAGATACGCAGTATTTT. Full variable domain (missing parts from reference TRBV28 and TRBJ2-3): DVKVTQSSRYLVKRTGEKVFLECVQDMDHENMFWYRQDPGLGLRLIYFSYDVKMKEKGDIPEGYSVSREKKERFSLILESASTNQTSMYLCASSTGTSTDTQYFGPGTRLTVL.